Only a few counts were recorded for the clone carrying this T cell receptor (beta chain). The record originates from a study of T-cell reconstitution after alpha-beta-depleted transplantation in children. The CDR3 is made up of 14 amino acids. Trimming cost V 6 bases and J 2 bases; bases outside gene matches: 7. It was with unique molecular identifiers that the TCRbeta library was prepared. MiXCR was run by TCRdb on the PCR reads, yielding one entry per CDR3 protein. The table shows approximately 520,000 distinct CDR3 sequences, with approximately 10% occurring only once. The sequence derives from a female patient under 10 years old who had a stem cell transplant for aplastic anemia, so the T cells may come from the graft donor. Here the sequenced sample was PBMCs, mostly from graft donor cells, taken 180 days after TCRalphabeta/CD19-depleted stem cell transplant. The chain combines TRBV12-3 or TRBV12-4 with TRBJ2-7, with 7 bases aligning to TRBD2. The CDR3 DNA follows: TGTGCCAGCAGCCCCGGGGGGTGGACCTACGAGCAGTACTTC. Its translation is CASSPGGWTYEQYF.